This T cell receptor (beta chain) is from a study of blood T cell repertoires in COVID-19. Across the study: Samples representing acute and convalescent COVID-19 were sourced from the United States, Italy and Spain.

This clone was detected only once. The CDR3 length is 13 residues. Trimming removed 2 bases at V and 1 base at J, with 6 bases between. The V gene's germline CDR1 is SGDLS and CDR2 YYNGEE. How the authors handled the data: Nucleated cell counts were estimated from reference gene primer amplification. Here immunoSEQ multiplex PCR was the method, and the copy in TCRdb shows in-frame clones only, minus some. The DNA gave D and trimming, while V, J and clone size come from that table. The repertoire has about 180,000 clones, approximately 86% of them found once; the top ten carry approximately 9.4%. Material: peripheral blood. The clonotype comes from an elderly woman with acute or convalescent COVID-19. This chain connects TRBV9 to TRBJ1-1; D gene unclear. CDR3 bases: TGTGCCAGCAGCGTTGGGCGGAACACTGAAGCTTTCTTT. Protein sequence: CASSVGRNTEAFF.